This passage covers 10 T cell receptor beta chains from one sample sequenced in a study of T cell responses to AZD1222 COVID-19 vaccine. Repertoires were generated with immunoSEQ multiplex PCR, while TCRdb's copy carries only in-frame clones and drops some. The table includes about 97,000 clones, 84% detected once. The sample consisted of peripheral blood, taken on day 0 of AZD1222 vaccination. The receptors derive from an adult in good health.

The chain links TRBV14 to TRBJ1-2, with D perhaps matching TRBD1 (6 bases). This CDR3 is 16 amino acids long. With 1 base removed from V and 7 bases from J, the gap between germline ends came to 19 bases. The germline CDR1 and CDR2 sequences are SGHDN and FVKESK. CDR3 loop: CASSQGPTGHPPGYTF. For the CDR3, the DNA is TGTGCCAGCAGCCAAGGCCCAACAGGGCATCCCCCTGGCTACACCTTC.

The rearrangement joins TRBV15 to TRBJ1-1, with 7 bases matching TRBD1. The CDR3 consists of 15 residues. The germline CDR1 and CDR2 sequences are LNHNV and YYDKDF (reference sequence). Trimming cost V 9 bases and J 5 bases; bases outside gene matches: 15. CDR3 amino acids: CATEKPFRGVTEAFF. CDR3 nucleotide sequence: TGTGCCACGGAAAAGCCCTTCAGGGGGGTGACTGAAGCTTTCTTT.

This chain links TRBV27 with TRBJ1-5, with a possible D match to TRBD1 (6 bases). Germline V gene lookup returns CDR1 MNHEY and CDR2 SMNVEV (reference sequence). This CDR3 has 14 residues. Trimming took 2 bases from V and 5 from J, leaving 10 bases between them. This CDR3 reads CASSLGGWDQPQHF. CDR3 sequence (DNA): TGTGCCAGCAGTTTAGGGGGCTGGGATCAGCCCCAGCATTTT.

This chain uses TRBV5-1 with TRBJ1-1; weak D call: TRBD1 (6 bases). The germline V and J ends were trimmed by 3 bases and 2 bases, with 14 bases remaining between them. There are 15 residues in the CDR3. Germline lookup yields CDR1 SGHRS and CDR2 YFSETQ. The CDR3 loop reads CASSWAGAPNTEAFF. The CDR3 nucleotides are TGCGCCAGCAGCTGGGCAGGGGCCCCCAACACTGAAGCTTTCTTT.

The genes are TRBV4-3 and TRBJ1-6; 7 bases fit TRBD1. Germline V CDR1 and CDR2: LGHNA, YSLEER. V dropped 3 bases and J dropped 7; count of bases not matched to a gene: 9. The CDR3 is 16 amino acids. CDR3 nucleotide sequence: TGCGCCAGCAGCCAGGCCACGGGACAGCGCAATTCACCCCTCCACTTT. It codes for CASSQATGQRNSPLHF.

The V and J genes are TRBV7-9 and TRBJ1-1; D not certain. CDR1 and CDR2 from the germline V gene are SEHNR and FQNEAQ (reference sequence). The CDR3 consists of 13 residues. V lost 3 bases and J 1 base, leaving 6 bases between the germline ends. The CDR3 nucleotides read TGTGCCAGCAGCTTTGCAGGGAACACTGAAGCTTTCTTT. Amino acids: CASSFAGNTEAFF.

This clone is a singleton in its sample. V gene TRBV7-2 combines with J gene TRBJ1-2, with D unclear. The germline gives CDR1 SGHTA, CDR2 FQGNSA. Trimming cost V 4 bases and J 6 bases, with 9 bases left between them. The CDR3 length is 12 residues. CDR3 nucleotide sequence: TGTGCCAGCAGCTCCGGACTTGATGGCTACACCTTC. Protein sequence: CASSSGLDGYTF.

This clone was counted between two and nine times. The rearrangement links TRBV10-2 to TRBJ1-1; D ambiguous. The CDR3 totals 12 residues. Per germline, CDR1 WSHSY and CDR2 SAAADI. V shed 8 bases and J shed 1 base, with 8 bases lying between them. CDR3 nucleotides: TGCGCCAGCTGTACGAGGAACACTGAAGCTTTCTTT. Translating gives CASCTRNTEAFF.

This clone appeared a few times. The rearrangement links TRBV5-8 to TRBJ2-7; D is unresolved. Trimming shortened V by 6 bases and J by 2 bases, and 9 bases separated the two germline ends. This CDR3 is built from 12 residues. Germline CDR1 is SGHTS and CDR2 is YDEGEE. CDR3 amino acids: CASTDFTYEQYF. CDR3 DNA sequence: TGTGCCAGCACCGACTTTACCTACGAGCAGTACTTC.

This sequence joins TRBV27 and TRBJ1-2; 9 bases align to TRBD1. The trim removed 5 bases at V and 9 bases at J, leaving 13 bases unmatched. This CDR3 has 15 residues. Germline V gene sequence: CDR1 MNHEY, CDR2 SMNVEV (reference sequence). The CDR3: CASSPRGQGSESYTF. The CDR3 DNA sequence: TGTGCCAGCAGTCCGAGGGGACAGGGTAGCGAGAGCTACACCTTC.